The clone carrying this TCR beta chain was seen a few times. In the authors' methods: Reference gene primer amplification gave nucleated cell count estimates. Using immunoSEQ multiplex PCR, the repertoire was profiled, and TCRdb retains in-frame clones only, with some absent. That table furnishes V, J and clone size, whereas the DNA furnished D and trimming. The table lists approximately 99,000 clones, around 84% of them singletons. The data stem from a study of blood T cell repertoires in COVID-19. As for the study in general: PBMCs, B-cell-depleted T cells, or T cells provided the cDNA or gDNA that made up the material.

This CDR3 has 15 amino acids. V trimming: 6 bases; J trimming: 6 bases; junction bases outside the gene matches: 8. Germline CDR1 and CDR2: SGHTA and FQGNSA. V gene TRBV7-2 combines with J gene TRBJ2-2; the match to TRBD1 covers 9 bases. What was sequenced was peripheral blood. The TCR was taken from a man in his 70s with active or convalescent COVID-19. The CDR3: CASRPGTGSPGELFF. CDR3 coding DNA: TGTGCCAGCAGGCCCGGGACAGGGAGCCCCGGGGAGCTGTTTTTT.